Each of the 28 T cell receptor beta chains below was sequenced from the same sample in a study of cytomegalovirus exposure and HLA in healthy donors. Primers: 60 Vbeta forward and 13 Jbeta reverse. Libraries were prepared by immunoSEQ multiplex PCR; TCRdb keeps only in-frame clonotypes and omits some of them. The sample carries about 150,000 clones, roughly 80% recorded once. Sequencing used PBMCs. The source of these receptors is a woman aged 35 to 49 in good health and CMV-seronegative.

This clone showed up just once. This chain uses TRBV5-1 with TRBJ2-3; TRBD1 might be the D (5 bases). In germline, CDR1 is SGHRS, CDR2 YFSETQ. There are 15 residues in the CDR3. V lost 3 bases, J lost 5 bases, and 16 bases lay in between. CDR3 in DNA: TGCGCCAGCAGCTCCCAGGGCGGTTGGGAAGATACGCAGTATTTT. Its protein is CASSSQGGWEDTQYF. Full variable domain (outside the CDR3, taken from reference TRBV5-1 and TRBJ2-3): KAGVTQTPRYLIKTRGQQVTLSCSPISGHRSVSWYQQTPGQGLQFLFEYFSETQRNKGNFPGRFSGRQFSNSRSEMNVSTLELGDSALYLCASSSQGGWEDTQYFGPGTRLTVL.

V usage is TRBV11-2 and J usage is TRBJ2-6; a possible D gene is TRBD1 (6 bases). The CDR3 covers 15 residues. Trimming took 7 bases from V and 2 from J, leaving 12 bases between them. Germline loops: CDR1 SGHAT, CDR2 FQNNGV. CDR3 residues: CASTPTGPGANVLTF. The CDR3 nucleotides are TGTGCCAGCACCCCGACAGGCCCTGGGGCCAACGTCCTGACTTTC.

V usage is TRBV5-6 and J usage is TRBJ1-2; D may be TRBD1 (5 bases). The CDR3 contains 15 residues. Trimming shortened V by 3 bases and J by 4 bases, and 16 bases separated the two germline ends. Per the germline V gene, CDR1 is SGHDT and CDR2 is YYEEEE. The CDR3 nucleotides read TGTGCCAGCAGCTCAAACCCGACAGAACCCTATGGCTACACCTTC. It translates to CASSSNPTEPYGYTF.

This clone has only a few counts. The J gene is TRBJ2-7, the V gene TRBV5-6, with 10 positions matching TRBD1. The CDR3 sequence is 15 residues long. The V gene end was trimmed by 3 bases and the J gene end by 3 bases; junction bases not matched to a gene: 6. Looked up from germline, CDR1 is SGHDT and CDR2 is YYEEEE. The CDR3 spells CASSYRDRGHYEQYF. CDR3 DNA: TGTGCCAGCAGCTACCGGGACAGGGGTCACTACGAGCAGTACTTC.

J is TRBJ1-1 and V is TRBV5-1; D remains ambiguous. Germline values: CDR1 SGHRS, CDR2 YFSETQ. The germline V and J ends were trimmed by 1 base and 0 bases, with 16 bases remaining between them. This CDR3 has 17 amino acids. The CDR3 region is CASSLFSVGSMNTEAFF. The CDR3 DNA reads as TGCGCCAGCAGCTTGTTCTCGGTGGGCAGCATGAACACTGAAGCTTTCTTT.

This chain uses TRBV28 with TRBJ1-1; D perhaps matches TRBD1 (5 bases). Between the trimmed V and J ends, which lost 5 bases and 6 bases, there was a span of 13 bases. The CDR3 consists of 13 residues. Germline V gene data show CDR1 as MDHEN and CDR2 as SYDVKM. CDR3 in DNA: TGTGCCAGCAGTACCCCAGGGTGGGCTGAAGCTTTCTTT. Amino acids: CASSTPGWAEAFF.

This rearrangement joins TRBV30 to TRBJ2-1; 12 bases are a match to TRBD2. Trimming cost V 2 bases and J 9 bases; bases outside gene matches: 8. The CDR3 totals 15 residues. Germline CDR1 GTSNPN, CDR2 SVGIG (reference sequence). The CDR3 reads CAWSRTSGIETEQFF. CDR3 in DNA: TGTGCCTGGAGTCGGACTAGCGGGATTGAAACTGAGCAGTTCTTC.

The V and J genes are TRBV11-3 and TRBJ2-5; no reliable D call. The CDR3 is 12 amino acids. V shed 5 bases and J shed 5 bases, with 9 bases lying between them. Germline CDR1 SGHNT, CDR2 YENEEA. CDR3 sequence (DNA): TGTGCCAGCAGCCCGCGCCTGGAGACCCAGTACTTC. Its translation: CASSPRLETQYF.

V gene TRBV10-1 combines with J gene TRBJ2-2, with TRBD1 matching 12 bases. The J segment lost 3 bases and the V segment lost 5 bases, leaving 7 bases of the junction unmatched. Germline V lookup: CDR1 WNHNN, CDR2 SYGVQD (reference sequence). The length of the CDR3 is 17 residues. CDR3 nucleotide sequence: TGCGCCAGCAGTCGCCCGGGACAGGGGGCCGACACCGGGGAGCTGTTTTTT. It specifies CASSRPGQGADTGELFF.

This chain links TRBV11-2 with TRBJ2-4; D is ambiguous. The V gene lost 3 bases and the J gene lost 0 bases, with 6 bases spanning the gap. The CDR3 covers 14 residues. The V gene's germline CDR1 is SGHAT and CDR2 FQNNGV. Written as DNA, the CDR3 is TGTGCCAGCAGCTTCCAATTAGCCAAAAACATTCAGTACTTC. Translation gives CASSFQLAKNIQYF. The full variable domain, rest sourced from reference TRBV11-2 and TRBJ2-4, is EAGVAQSPRYKIIEKRQSVAFWCNPISGHATLYWYQQILGQGPKLLIQFQNNGVVDDSQLPKDRFSAERLKGVDSTLKIQPAKLEDSAVYLCASSFQLAKNIQYFGAGTRLSVL.

The CDR3 spells CASSLALVAKNIQYF. In DNA form, the CDR3 reads TGTGCCAGCAGCTTGGCCCTAGTGGCCAAAAACATTCAGTACTTC. The chain recombines TRBV5-6 with TRBJ2-4, with no clear D. Germline V CDR1 and CDR2: SGHDT, YYEEEE. V lost 0 bases and J lost 1, with 8 bases in between. This CDR3 contains 15 residues. Looking up the rest from reference TRBV5-6 and TRBJ2-4 gives the full variable domain: DAGVTQSPTHLIKTRGQQVTLRCSPKSGHDTVSWYQQALGQGPQFIFQYYEEEERQRGNFPDRFSGHQFPNYSSELNVNALLLGDSALYLCASSLALVAKNIQYFGAGTRLSVL.

This sequence joins TRBV19 and TRBJ2-3; 9 positions agree with TRBD1. The CDR3 loop spans 16 amino acids. V gave up 5 bases and J gave up 0 bases; unmatched junction bases: 6. Looked up from germline, CDR1 is LNHDA and CDR2 is SQIVND (reference sequence). CDR3 amino acids: CASSLRTGVSTDTQYF. DNA of the CDR3: TGTGCCAGTAGTCTGAGGACAGGGGTGAGCACAGATACGCAGTATTTT.

V gene TRBV5-1 combines with J gene TRBJ2-5; 12 bases line up with TRBD2. The CDR3 totals 16 residues. V shed 0 bases and J 9 bases; nucleotides not matched to a gene: 9. CDR1 and CDR2 (germline): SGHRS, YFSETQ. Written as DNA, the CDR3 is TGCGCCAGCAGCTTGGGGGGACTAGCGGGCATTGGGGCCCAGTACTTC. This encodes CASSLGGLAGIGAQYF.

In its sample, this clone was seen once. The rearrangement uses TRBV2 and TRBJ1-1, with 7 bases matching TRBD1. The CDR3 spans 13 residues. Germline CDR1 reads SNHLY; CDR2 reads FYNNEI. V lost 8 bases and J lost 11; bases outside the gene matches: 14. CDR3 DNA: TGTGCCAGCTCGACGGAGGCAACAGGGGAGGCTTTCTTT. It translates to CASSTEATGEAFF.

The rearrangement links TRBV2 to TRBJ1-4, with D possibly TRBD1 on 6 matching bases. V was shortened by 6 bases and J by 7 bases, with 12 bases between the two germline ends. CDR1 is SNHLY and CDR2 is FYNNEI in the germline V gene. This CDR3 is built from 13 residues. The CDR3 here is CASSPGQIEKLFF. CDR3 nucleotide sequence: TGTGCCAGCAGCCCTGGACAGATTGAAAAACTGTTTTTT.

The CDR3: CASSLGGTDYGYTF. For the CDR3, the DNA is TGCGCCAGCAGCTTGGGGGGGACAGACTATGGCTACACCTTC. This chain joins TRBV5-1 and TRBJ1-2, with TRBD1 identical over 7 bases. The V and J ends lost 0 bases and 3 bases, in that order; junction bases with no gene match: 2. Germline lookup yields CDR1 SGHRS and CDR2 YFSETQ. This CDR3 is built from 14 residues.

The chain recombines TRBV29-1 with TRBJ2-5; 8 bases line up with TRBD2. CDR1 is SQVTM and CDR2 is ANQGSEA in the germline V gene. The CDR3 has 13 amino acids. The J segment lost 5 bases and the V segment lost 3 bases, leaving 5 bases of the junction unmatched. CDR3 DNA sequence: TGCAGCGTTGAGGGCGGGAGGACGGAGACCCAGTACTTC. Translated, it gives CSVEGGRTETQYF.

V is TRBV2 and J is TRBJ2-1; the D gene is possibly TRBD1 (5 bases). The CDR3 has 15 amino acids. Germline-derived CDR1 and CDR2 are SNHLY and FYNNEI. Trimming removed 6 bases from V and 0 bases from J, with 12 bases in between. CDR3 nucleotides: TGTGCCAGCAGCCAAATCCAGGGCTCCTACAATGAGCAGTTCTTC. This encodes CASSQIQGSYNEQFF.

The rearrangement joins TRBV18 to TRBJ2-1; D is possibly TRBD1 (6 bases). The germline V gene encodes CDR1 KGHSH and CDR2 LQKENI. The V gene lost 8 bases and the J gene lost 0 bases, with 11 bases spanning the gap. This CDR3 is 14 amino acids long. The chain's CDR3 is CASVTGSSYNEQFF. In DNA, the CDR3 is TGTGCCAGCGTTACAGGGAGCTCCTACAATGAGCAGTTCTTC.

The gene calls are TRBV12-5 and TRBJ1-4; possible D gene TRBD1, 6 bases. CDR3 size: 15 residues. The V and J ends lost 6 bases and 6 bases respectively, with 17 bases between them. The germline gives CDR1 LGHNT, CDR2 FRNRAP. This CDR3 reads CASGPGQRADEKLFF. Written as DNA, the CDR3 is TGTGCTAGTGGCCCTGGACAGCGTGCTGATGAAAAACTGTTTTTT.

V and J are TRBV29-1 and TRBJ1-1; possibly TRBD1 for D (6 bases). This CDR3 is 15 amino acids long. The V gene lost 1 base and the J gene lost 7 bases, with 19 bases spanning the gap. In germline, CDR1 is SQVTM, CDR2 ANQGSEA. CDR3 nucleotides: TGCAGCGTTGAAGGGGTGTGGCAGGGGTTCAGTGAAGCTTTCTTT. This translates into CSVEGVWQGFSEAFF.

In the case of this clone: Other DNA variants within this sample encode the same CDR3. The chain recombines TRBV27 with TRBJ1-1; 7 bases are shared with TRBD1. In germline, CDR1 is MNHEY, CDR2 SMNVEV (reference sequence). With V trimmed by 5 bases and J by 5 bases, 2 bases remained unmatched. This CDR3 region has 12 residues. The CDR3 is CASSHRGTEAFF. The CDR3 bases are TGTGCCAGCAGTCACAGGGGAACTGAAGCTTTCTTT.

V and J are TRBV5-1 and TRBJ1-1; possible D gene TRBD1, 5 bases. This CDR3 comprises 14 residues. Germline values: CDR1 SGHRS, CDR2 YFSETQ. The V end was cut by 0 bases, the J end by 3 bases, with 9 bases between. The CDR3 here is CASSLDSRDTEAFF. The CDR3 coding sequence is TGCGCCAGCAGCTTGGACAGCAGGGACACTGAAGCTTTCTTT.

The rearrangement joins TRBV5-5 to TRBJ2-5; weak D call: TRBD2 (6 bases). The CDR3 consists of 13 residues. V lost 2 bases and J lost 3, with 8 bases in between. Germline V CDR1 and CDR2: SGHKS, YYEKEE (reference sequence). The CDR3 loop reads CASSFGGEETQYF. The CDR3 DNA reads as TGTGCCAGCAGCTTTGGCGGGGAAGAGACCCAGTACTTC.

This chain joins TRBV10-3 and TRBJ2-1; 12 bases agree with TRBD2. V was pared by 6 bases and J by 3 bases, with 3 bases of the junction left unmatched. CDR1 and CDR2 from the germline V gene are ENHRY and SYGVKD. The CDR3 length is 15 residues. CDR3 DNA: TGTGCCATCAGGACTAGCGGGAGTTACTACAATGAGCAGTTCTTC. Translation gives CAIRTSGSYYNEQFF.

The V call is TRBV30, the J call TRBJ2-7, with TRBD1 matching over 9 bases. Trimming removed 3 bases from V and 3 bases from J; junction bases left unmatched: 6. Germline values: CDR1 GTSNPN, CDR2 SVGIG (reference sequence). The CDR3 length is 14 residues. The CDR3 here is CAWRGGQGLYEQYF. The CDR3 nucleotides read TGTGCCTGGAGGGGGGGACAGGGACTCTACGAGCAGTACTTC.

V is TRBV27 and J is TRBJ2-2; the D gene is possibly TRBD2 (5 bases). The V and J ends lost 6 bases and 4 bases respectively, with 15 bases between them. Germline-derived CDR1 and CDR2 are MNHEY and SMNVEV (reference sequence). This CDR3 contains 15 residues. CDR3 sequence reads: CASRGRGELTGELFF. In DNA form, the CDR3 reads TGTGCCAGCAGAGGGAGAGGCGAGCTCACCGGGGAGCTGTTTTTT.

CDR3: CASSLPMGREGTEAFF. The CDR3 nucleotides read TGCGCCAGCAGCCTCCCAATGGGCAGGGAGGGCACTGAAGCTTTCTTT. The chain has TRBV4-1 and TRBJ1-1, with TRBD1 as a possible D gene (5 bases). Germline CDR1 MGHRA, CDR2 YSYEKL. The CDR3 extends over 16 amino acids. Trimming shortened V by 4 bases and J by 4 bases, and 19 bases separated the two germline ends.